The entry below describes one T cell receptor (beta chain). V was clipped by 5 bases and J by 4 bases, with 17 bases between them. The CDR3 is made up of 15 amino acids. Germline V CDR1 and CDR2: SEHNR, FQNEAQ (reference sequence). Using immunoSEQ multiplex PCR, the repertoire was profiled, and TCRdb retains in-frame clones only, with some absent. The sample includes 1,500 to 2,000 clones, approximately 86% of them seen just once. The entry originates in a study of hypomethylating agent response in myelodysplastic syndrome. Turning to the study itself: The mean patient age was roughly 72 +/- 6.3 years, and diploid cytogenetics predominated.

This clonotype originated in a human donor with myelodysplastic syndrome. The sequences come from bone marrow, collected before or after starting hypomethylating agent treatment for myelodysplastic syndrome (not recorded which). The chain is built from TRBV7-9 and TRBJ1-1; D call uncertain. CDR3 sequence reads: CASSQARALATEAFF. Here the CDR3 DNA reads TGTGCCAGCAGCCAAGCCCGGGCTCTGGCCACTGAAGCTTTCTTT.